This paragraph covers one TCR beta chain sequence. Its target is unknown. TCRdb re-called the 5' RACE reads through MiXCR, storing one row per CDR3 protein. The table lists 450,000 or so distinct CDR3 sequences, around 20% of them singletons. The sample comes from a study of T-cell memory formation after mild COVID-19. Overall study context: Largely, the TCR clusters proved donor specific.

Study-wide results and limits: Whereas later expanders leaned CD4+, clones contracting day 15 to 85 showed a balanced CD4/CD8 makeup.

The TCR sequence derives from an adult woman who had mild COVID-19 (a few samples of this study predate the infection). Cell type and time point are not known. Input material: PBMCs or a T cell subset sorted from them (not recorded which).

CDR3 region: CASSLRTGNEKLFF. The CDR3 DNA follows: TGCGCCAGCAGCCTGAGGACAGGGAATGAAAAACTGTTTTTT. The chain joins TRBV5-1 to TRBJ1-4, with TRBD1 matching over 8 bases. Germline values: CDR1 SGHRS, CDR2 YFSETQ. V dropped 4 bases and J dropped 5; count of bases not matched to a gene: 4. This CDR3 contains 14 residues.